Shown below are 21 T cell receptor beta chains from a single sample sequenced in a study of cytomegalovirus exposure and HLA in healthy donors. A multiplex PCR was run with 60 Vbeta primers and 13 Jbeta primers. Measured with immunoSEQ multiplex PCR; TCRdb has only the in-frame clones, and not every one. The table for this sample gives approximately 110,000 clones. The sample comprised PBMCs. These receptors all come from a man aged 40-50 years in good health and CMV-seronegative.

The chain joins TRBV18 to TRBJ2-7; no reliable D call. CDR1 KGHSH and CDR2 LQKENI come from the germline V gene. V was cut by 2 bases and J by 2 bases, with 10 bases left in between. This CDR3 is built from 14 residues. The CDR3 bases are TGTGCCAGCTCACCATACCAGGTTACCTACGAGCAGTACTTC. It codes for CASSPYQVTYEQYF.

The chain is built from TRBV14 and TRBJ2-7; 11 nucleotides match TRBD1. Trimming at V came to 0 bases and at J to 5 bases, leaving 3 bases not matched to a gene. CDR3 length: 15 amino acids. Germline values: CDR1 SGHDN, CDR2 FVKESK. The CDR3 reads CASSQDWTGGDEQYF. DNA for the CDR3: TGTGCCAGCAGCCAAGATTGGACAGGGGGCGACGAGCAGTACTTC. The entire variable domain, with the rest obtained from reference TRBV14 and TRBJ2-7, is as follows: EAGVTQFPSHSVIEKGQTVTLRCDPISGHDNLYWYRRVMGKEIKFLLHFVKESKQDESGMPNNRFLAERTGGTYSTLKVQPAELEDSGVYFCASSQDWTGGDEQYFGPGTRLTVT.

CDR3 coding DNA: TGTGCCAGCAGCACGGGACTAGCGAACCAAGAGACCCAGTACTTC. This gives the protein CASSTGLANQETQYF. V usage is TRBV11-3 and J usage is TRBJ2-5; 10 bases map to TRBD2. There are 15 residues in the CDR3. Germline V CDR1 and CDR2: SGHNT, YENEEA. V shed 5 bases and J 0 bases; nucleotides not matched to a gene: 3. Drawing the rest from reference TRBV11-3 and TRBJ2-5, the complete variable domain is EAGVVQSPRYKIIEKKQPVAFWCNPISGHNTLYWYLQNLGQGPELLIRYENEEAVDDSQLPKDRFSAERLKGVDSTLKIQPAELGDSAVYLCASSTGLANQETQYFGPGTRLLVL.

The chain joins TRBV6-6 to TRBJ1-1, with 7 bases that match TRBD1. V was pared by 7 bases and J by 7 bases, with 15 bases of the junction left unmatched. The germline CDR1 and CDR2 sequences are MNHNY and SVGAGI (reference sequence). The length of the CDR3 is 15 residues. DNA for the CDR3: TGTGCCAGCACCCGGACCCCGACAGGGTTTCATGAAGCTTTCTTT. It encodes CASTRTPTGFHEAFF.

This rearrangement joins TRBV7-9 to TRBJ2-6; D is possibly TRBD1 (5 bases). V shed 2 bases and J shed 4 bases, with 15 bases lying between them. The CDR3 loop spans 17 amino acids. Germline V lookup: CDR1 SEHNR, CDR2 FQNEAQ (reference sequence). Here the CDR3 reads CASSLWGLNSGANVLTF. The CDR3 DNA reads TGTGCCAGCAGCTTATGGGGCTTAAATTCCGGGGCCAACGTCCTGACTTTC.

The chain joins TRBV5-4 to TRBJ2-3; 13 nucleotides align to TRBD2. Germline V gives CDR1 SGHNT, CDR2 YYREEE (reference sequence). CDR3 size: 18 residues. With 0 bases clipped from V and 7 bases from J, the junction kept 11 bases outside the gene matches. The DNA of the CDR3 is TGTGCCAGCAGCTTGGGGACTAGCGGGAGCAGAGCTACAAATACGCAGTATTTT. Its translation: CASSLGTSGSRATNTQYF.

This rearrangement joins TRBV21-1 to TRBJ2-1; TRBD1, the table's D call, lacks a check against the DNA. TRBV21-1 is a documented pseudogene. The CDR3 is 11 residues long. CDR3 DNA: TGTGCCAGCAGCTCAAGCAGGGAGCAGTTCTTC. Its translation is CASSSSREQFF.

The chain joins TRBV6-6 to TRBJ1-3, with D possibly TRBD1 on 6 matching bases. This CDR3 is built from 12 residues. V lost 9 bases and J lost 4, with 10 bases in between. Looked up from germline, CDR1 is MNHNY and CDR2 is SVGAGI (reference sequence). DNA for the CDR3: TGTGCCAGAGACAGGACCGGAAACACCATATATTTT. Its protein is CARDRTGNTIYF.

The chain links TRBV6-5 to TRBJ1-3; the D is unclear. The CDR3 contains 13 residues. Germline CDR1 reads MNHEY; CDR2 reads SVGAGI. V was trimmed by 8 bases and J by 3 bases, leaving 11 bases between them. The CDR3 sequence is CASQTPSGNTIYF. The CDR3, as DNA: TGTGCCAGCCAGACCCCTAGTGGAAACACCATATATTTT.

V is TRBV10-3 and J is TRBJ1-4, with 8 bases identical to TRBD1. Germline CDR1 ENHRY, CDR2 SYGVKD. This CDR3 region has 15 residues. Trimming cost V 0 bases and J 7 bases; bases outside gene matches: 4. This CDR3 is CAISESTGVTEKLFF. The CDR3 nucleotides are TGTGCCATCAGTGAGTCGACAGGGGTTACTGAAAAACTGTTTTTT.

This chain links TRBV6-5 with TRBJ1-1; 7 bases line up with TRBD1. CDR3 length equals 13 residues. Unmatched junction bases numbered 7, after V lost 7 bases and J lost 5 bases. Germline V gives CDR1 MNHEY, CDR2 SVGAGI. The CDR3 region is CASTGTERTEAFF. The CDR3 DNA reads TGTGCCAGCACTGGGACAGAGAGGACTGAAGCTTTCTTT.

The rearrangement links TRBV2 to TRBJ2-7, with 7 bases lining up with TRBD1. The V segment lost 3 bases and the J segment 0 bases; nucleotides outside the gene matches: 2. CDR3 length equals 14 residues. Germline V lookup: CDR1 SNHLY, CDR2 FYNNEI. Written as DNA, the CDR3 is TGTGCCAGCAGTGACAGGGGGTACTCCTACGAGCAGTACTTC. This sequence encodes CASSDRGYSYEQYF.

This chain joins TRBV7-3 and TRBJ2-7; 11 positions agree with TRBD1. This CDR3 is built from 16 residues. Germline CDR1 SGHTA, CDR2 FQGTGA. V lost 5 bases and J lost 4; bases outside the gene matches: 10. The CDR3 nucleotides read TGTGCCAGCAGCCCCGAACCCGGGACAGGGGGATACGAGCAGTACTTC. This gives the protein CASSPEPGTGGYEQYF.

The chain employs TRBV6-5 and TRBJ2-7; TRBD1 aligns across 7 bases. CDR3 length: 14 amino acids. From germline, CDR1 is MNHEY and CDR2 SVGAGI. Unmatched junction bases numbered 15, after V lost 8 bases and J lost 8 bases. CDR3 DNA sequence: TGTGCCAGCGGGGACAGCCCGTTTGGAGTGAAGCAGTACTTC. It codes for CASGDSPFGVKQYF.

The chain couples TRBV7-2 to TRBJ1-2; 11 bases align to TRBD1. Looked up from germline, CDR1 is SGHTA and CDR2 is FQGNSA. V gave up 5 bases and J gave up 4 bases; unmatched junction bases: 6. CDR3 size: 15 residues. CDR3 DNA sequence: TGTGCCAGCAGCCCGGACAGGGGGCGGTTCTATGGCTACACCTTC. This codes for CASSPDRGRFYGYTF.

J is TRBJ2-7 and V is TRBV11-2, with D perhaps matching TRBD1 (5 bases). Per the germline V gene, CDR1 is SGHAT and CDR2 is FQNNGV. Between the trimmed V and J ends, which lost 5 bases and 2 bases, there was a span of 7 bases. This CDR3 comprises 12 residues. The CDR3 loop reads CASSGAAYEQYF. DNA for the CDR3: TGTGCCAGCAGCGGGGCGGCCTACGAGCAGTACTTC.

The V and J genes are TRBV30 and TRBJ2-1, with a tentative D call TRBD2 (5 bases). This CDR3 spans 14 amino acids. Between the trimmed V and J ends, which lost 3 bases and 8 bases, there was a span of 17 bases. Germline CDR1 reads GTSNPN; CDR2 reads SVGIG (reference sequence). The CDR3 is CAWRAEGRYYEQFF. For the CDR3, the DNA is TGTGCCTGGAGGGCCGAGGGCCGGTACTATGAGCAGTTCTTC. The full variable domain, its missing parts supplied by reference TRBV30 and TRBJ2-1, is SQTIHQWPATLVQPVGSPLSLECTVEGTSNPNLYWYRQAAGRGLQLLFYSVGIGQISSEVPQNLSASRPQDRQFILSSKKLLLSDSGFYLCAWRAEGRYYEQFFGPGTRLTVL.

The chain links TRBV7-2 to TRBJ2-3; TRBD2 is a possible D gene (5 bases). Germline V gene sequence: CDR1 SGHTA, CDR2 FQGNSA. The CDR3 is made up of 14 amino acids. V lost 2 bases to trimming and J lost 1 base, with 7 bases between them. The CDR3 loop is CASSLFSGTDTQYF. Here the CDR3 DNA reads TGTGCCAGCAGCTTATTTAGCGGCACAGATACGCAGTATTTT.

V and J are TRBV5-4 and TRBJ2-1, with D possibly TRBD2 on 5 matching bases. The germline V gene encodes CDR1 SGHNT and CDR2 YYREEE (reference sequence). Trimming removed 4 bases from V and 1 base from J, with 9 bases in between. The CDR3 length is 14 residues. The CDR3 region has the DNA TGTGCCAGCAGCCCGGCGGGTTCCTACAATGAGCAGTTCTTC. This translates into CASSPAGSYNEQFF.

The V call is TRBV5-1, the J call TRBJ1-1, with TRBD1 matching over 8 bases. J gave up 4 bases and V 3 bases, and 8 bases lay outside the gene matches. The CDR3 loop spans 15 amino acids. Per germline, CDR1 SGHRS and CDR2 YFSETQ. The CDR3 DNA reads TGCGCCAGCAGCTCTCTGACAGGGGTGTCCACTGAAGCTTTCTTT. Amino acids: CASSSLTGVSTEAFF.

The V call is TRBV27, the J call TRBJ2-3, with TRBD2 matching over 12 bases. The germline gives CDR1 MNHEY, CDR2 SMNVEV (reference sequence). The J segment lost 5 bases and the V segment lost 7 bases, leaving 13 bases of the junction unmatched. This CDR3 comprises 17 residues. Here the CDR3 reads CASKAYRGLAGIDTQYF. The CDR3 region has the DNA TGTGCCAGCAAAGCGTACCGAGGACTAGCGGGGATAGATACGCAGTATTTT.